The next 11 T cell receptor beta chains were all read from a single sample in a study of technical replicates of blood from a handful of donors. Measured with immunoSEQ multiplex PCR; TCRdb has only the in-frame clones, and not every one. The sample has under 85,000 clones, about 97% seen once. The sequenced sample consisted of T cells isolated from PBMCs. The receptors were sampled from a human donor in good health.

The rearrangement joins TRBV14 to TRBJ1-1; D not resolved. Germline CDR1 SGHDN, CDR2 FVKESK. This CDR3 has 12 amino acids. Trimming cost V 1 base and J 5 bases, with 5 bases left between them. The CDR3 nucleotides read TGTGCCAGCAGCCAAGTATATACTGAAGCTTTCTTT. Translating gives CASSQVYTEAFF.

The chain links TRBV6-1 to TRBJ2-5; tentative D call: TRBD2 (6 bases). V lost 6 bases, J lost 4 bases, and 18 bases lay in between. The CDR3 length is 15 residues. CDR1 MNHNS and CDR2 SASEGT come from the germline V gene. The CDR3 DNA follows: TGTGCCAGCAGGGGCGGGTGGGGGGAGGTAGAGACCCAGTACTTC. It is translated as CASRGGWGEVETQYF.

The chain has TRBV4-3 and TRBJ2-3, with 8 bases aligning to TRBD2. CDR1 LGHNA and CDR2 YSLEER come from the germline V gene. There are 15 residues in the CDR3. The V and J ends lost 3 bases and 4 bases, in that order; junction bases with no gene match: 6. As DNA, the CDR3 is TGCGCCAGCAGCCAGACCCGGGGGGGGTCAGATACGCAGTATTTT. Translation gives CASSQTRGGSDTQYF.

The chain employs TRBV7-9 and TRBJ2-5; TRBD2 matches 9 bases. Germline lookup yields CDR1 SEHNR and CDR2 FQNEAQ (reference sequence). The CDR3 extends over 15 amino acids. The ends lost 4 bases at V and 5 bases at J; junction bases unmatched: 8. This chain's CDR3 is CASSSSSGAEETQYF. The CDR3 coding sequence is TGTGCCAGCAGCTCCTCTAGCGGGGCGGAGGAGACCCAGTACTTC.

The rearrangement links TRBV27 to TRBJ2-7, with 9 bases lining up with TRBD1. Per germline, CDR1 MNHEY and CDR2 SMNVEV (reference sequence). The V segment lost 6 bases and the J segment 4 bases; nucleotides outside the gene matches: 7. This CDR3 has 14 residues. The CDR3 loop reads CASSWGQGLYEQYF. CDR3 nucleotides: TGTGCCAGCAGCTGGGGACAGGGTCTATACGAGCAGTACTTC.

V is TRBV5-1 and J is TRBJ1-2; TRBD1 agrees at 9 bases. This CDR3 contains 13 residues. V trimming: 3 bases; J trimming: 12 bases; junction bases outside the gene matches: 9. CDR1 and CDR2 from the germline V gene are SGHRS and YFSETQ. The CDR3: CASSSGTGSEDTF. CDR3 bases: TGCGCCAGCAGCTCGGGGACAGGGAGTGAGGACACCTTC.

This chain uses TRBV7-9 with TRBJ2-6; 11 nucleotides align to TRBD1. This CDR3 is built from 18 residues. The trim removed 5 bases at V and 0 bases at J, leaving 6 bases unmatched. Per germline, CDR1 SEHNR and CDR2 FQNEAQ (reference sequence). The CDR3 reads CASSPGQGATSGANVLTF. Written as DNA, the CDR3 is TGTGCCAGCAGCCCTGGACAGGGGGCTACCTCTGGGGCCAACGTCCTGACTTTC. Full variable domain (missing parts from reference TRBV7-9 and TRBJ2-6): DTGVSQNPRHKITKRGQNVTFRCDPISEHNRLYWYRQTLGQGPEFLTYFQNEAQLEKSRLLSDRFSAERPKGSFSTLEIQRTEQGDSAMYLCASSPGQGATSGANVLTFGAGSRLTVL.

The rearrangement joins TRBV5-4 to TRBJ2-3, with TRBD2 identical over 7 bases. V was pared by 0 bases and J by 5 bases, with 12 bases of the junction left unmatched. This CDR3 is 17 amino acids long. Germline CDR1 SGHNT, CDR2 YYREEE (reference sequence). CDR3 nucleotide sequence: TGTGCCAGCAGCTTGGAACTCCCGGGAGGACCGGTAGATACGCAGTATTTT. This codes for CASSLELPGGPVDTQYF.

This clone was observed a single time. The chain has TRBV7-6 and TRBJ2-7; D is perhaps TRBD2 (6 bases). This CDR3 comprises 15 residues. Deletions cut 5 bases from V and 3 bases from J, with 17 bases between. Germline V gives CDR1 SGHVS, CDR2 FNYEAQ. DNA of the CDR3: TGTGCCAGCAGCCCTCCACCGGGACTCCACTACGAGCAGTACTTC. Translation: CASSPPPGLHYEQYF.

This clone was picked up one time. The chain uses TRBV27 and TRBJ1-1; TRBD1 is a possible D gene (5 bases). The CDR3 is 14 amino acids. Deletions cut 2 bases from V and 4 bases from J, with 11 bases between. Germline V gene data show CDR1 as MNHEY and CDR2 as SMNVEV (reference sequence). The CDR3 sequence is CASSLSVGGTEAFF. The CDR3 nucleotides are TGTGCCAGCAGTTTAAGCGTCGGGGGCACTGAAGCTTTCTTT.

As for this clone: The same CDR3 is also encoded by other DNA sequences in this sample. CDR3 sequence reads: CASSEQGSEAFF. The CDR3 DNA sequence: TGTGCCAGCAGTGAGCAGGGCTCCGAAGCTTTCTTT. The chain has TRBV2 and TRBJ1-1; D is perhaps TRBD1 (5 bases). Between the trimmed V and J ends, which lost 3 bases and 8 bases, there was a span of 10 bases. CDR1 and CDR2 from the germline V gene are SNHLY and FYNNEI. The CDR3 length is 12 residues.